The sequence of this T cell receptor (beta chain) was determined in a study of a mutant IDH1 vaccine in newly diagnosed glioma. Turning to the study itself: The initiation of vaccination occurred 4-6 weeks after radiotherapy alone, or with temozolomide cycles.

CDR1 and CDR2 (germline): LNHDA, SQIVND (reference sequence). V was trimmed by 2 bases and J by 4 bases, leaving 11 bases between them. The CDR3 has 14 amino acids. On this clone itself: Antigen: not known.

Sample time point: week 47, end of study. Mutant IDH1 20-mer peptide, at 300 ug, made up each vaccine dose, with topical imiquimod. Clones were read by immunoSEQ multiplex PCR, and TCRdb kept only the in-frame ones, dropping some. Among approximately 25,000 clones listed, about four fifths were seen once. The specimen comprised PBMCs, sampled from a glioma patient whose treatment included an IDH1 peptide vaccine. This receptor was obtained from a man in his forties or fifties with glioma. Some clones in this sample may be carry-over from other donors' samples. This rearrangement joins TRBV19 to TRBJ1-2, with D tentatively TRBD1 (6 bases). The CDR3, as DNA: TGTGCCAGTAGTATAAGTCGACAGGTCTATGGCTACACCTTC. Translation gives CASSISRQVYGYTF.